This TCR beta chain comes out of a study of blood T cell repertoires in COVID-19. Study-wide context: Whether acute or convalescent, the COVID-19 samples came from the United States, Italy and Spain. From T cells, B-cell-depleted T cells, or PBMCs came the material, which was cDNA or gDNA.

CDR3 length: 14 residues. The ends lost 4 bases at V and 6 bases at J; junction bases unmatched: 5. Seattle patient enrollment occurred during active infection, with longitudinal follow-up thereafter. In the study's own analysis: Scientists estimated how many nucleated cells there were by amplifying reference gene primers. The assay was immunoSEQ multiplex PCR, and TCRdb's table has in-frame clones only and misses some. The DNA gave D and trimming, while V, J and clone size come from that table. The table lists a few hundred thousand clones, approximately 91% of them singletons. In this sample, this clone turned up once.

Sequencing used peripheral blood. This receptor was obtained from a young adult with COVID-19, enrolled during active disease. The chain carries TRBV5-3 and TRBJ1-5; 9 positions agree with TRBD1. TRBV5-3 is designated an ORF whose function remains uncertain. The CDR3 DNA sequence: TGTGCCAGAAGCACAGGACAGGGGTGTCAGCCCCAGCATTTT. It is translated as CARSTGQGCQPQHF.